The clone carrying this T cell receptor beta chain has just one count. CDR1 is LNHDA, CDR2 SQIVND, per germline (reference sequence). The CDR3 extends over 11 amino acids. The V gene lost 7 bases and the J gene lost 6 bases, with 10 bases spanning the gap. These data belong to a study of blood T cell repertoires in COVID-19. About the research overall: Donors in the United States, Italy and Spain gave samples during acute or convalescent COVID-19. T cells, B-cell-depleted T cells, or PBMCs supplied cDNA or gDNA.

Sequenced by immunoSEQ multiplex PCR; TCRdb stores in-frame clones only, minus some. The top ten clones hold 6% to 9% of a sample with fewer than 200,000 clones, approximately 84% of them seen once. Sequencing was carried out using peripheral blood. The chain employs TRBV19 and TRBJ2-7, with D uncertain. The sequence came from a middle-aged man who had recovered from COVID-19. The CDR3 coding sequence is TGTGCCAGTACCGACACCGGCGAGCAGTACTTC. Its protein product is CASTDTGEQYF.